This T cell receptor beta chain was documented in a study of Ad26.COV2.S vaccination and SARS-CoV-2 variants. Study outcomes and limitations: Marked by substantial breadth, spike-specific CD8+ and CD4+ T cell responses were reportedly seen after vaccination.

Noted treatment: roughly 18 received Ad26.COV2.S at low or high dose, single or two shots; about 5 received placebo; per-sample allocation not given. On day 63 after the first injection, vaccine and placebo recipients gave samples. CDR1 and CDR2 (germline): ENHRY, SYGVKD. Unmatched junction bases numbered 9, after V lost 4 bases and J lost 1 base. The CDR3 runs to 17 residues. The repertoire was sequenced with immunoSEQ multiplex PCR; TCRdb's copy has only in-frame clones and lacks some. Found here are hundreds of thousands of clones, about 85% of them singletons; the top ten hold around 6.4%. As for this clone: Its matching antigen is unknown.

This sequence was found in a person aged 18-60 years who received the Ad26.COV2.S COVID-19 vaccine or a placebo. The rearrangement joins TRBV10-3 to TRBJ2-2; 7 nucleotides match TRBD1. The specimen comprised peripheral blood, sampled in a trial of Ad26.COV2.S vaccine versus placebo. The CDR3 nucleotides are TGTGCCATCAGTGTCAAACCGGGACAGCAGAACACCGGGGAGCTGTTTTTT. Translating it yields CAISVKPGQQNTGELFF.